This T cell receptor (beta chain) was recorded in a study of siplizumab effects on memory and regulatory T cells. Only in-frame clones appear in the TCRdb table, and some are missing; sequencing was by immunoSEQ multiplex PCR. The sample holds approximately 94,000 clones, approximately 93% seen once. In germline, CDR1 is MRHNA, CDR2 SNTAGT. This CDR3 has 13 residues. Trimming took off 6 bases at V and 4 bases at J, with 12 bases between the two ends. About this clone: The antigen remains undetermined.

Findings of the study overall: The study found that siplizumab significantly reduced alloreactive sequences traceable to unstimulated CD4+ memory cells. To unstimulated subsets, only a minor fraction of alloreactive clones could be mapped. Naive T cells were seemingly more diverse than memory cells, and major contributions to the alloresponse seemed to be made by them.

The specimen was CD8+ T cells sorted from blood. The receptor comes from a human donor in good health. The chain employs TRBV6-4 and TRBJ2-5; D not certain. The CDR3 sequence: CASSVDLGETQYF. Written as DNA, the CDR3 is TGTGCCAGCAGCGTTGACCTAGGAGAGACCCAGTACTTC.